This T cell receptor beta chain was profiled in a study of Ad26.COV2.S vaccination and SARS-CoV-2 variants. Sequencing used immunoSEQ multiplex PCR; TCRdb keeps in-frame clones, though not all of them. The table lists 440,000 or so clones, 80% to 95% of them singletons. V gave up 6 bases and J gave up 4 bases, with 13 bases separating them. The CDR3 covers 13 residues. In germline, CDR1 is MNHEY, CDR2 SMNVEV (reference sequence). Regarding treatment: 15 to 20 received Ad26.COV2.S at low or high dose, single or two shots; 5 received placebo; per-sample allocation not given. Day 63 following the first vaccine or placebo injection was when the samples were taken.

The sequence was collected from a person aged 18-60 years who received the Ad26.COV2.S COVID-19 vaccine or a placebo. The rearrangement links TRBV27 to TRBJ2-7, with D perhaps matching TRBD1 (6 bases). The material sequenced was peripheral blood, taken in a trial of Ad26.COV2.S vaccine versus placebo. CDR3 DNA: TGTGCCAGCAGACCAAATCAGGGGTACGAGCAGTACTTC. This encodes CASRPNQGYEQYF.